Listed here is a single TCR beta chain. Its matching antigen is unknown. The RNA, 0.5 to 1 ug, was put through reverse transcription using random hexamers. The immunoSEQ assay covered 54 Vbeta and 13 Jbeta segments for CDR3. TCRdb redid the calling of the immunoSEQ multiplex PCR reads with MiXCR, one entry per CDR3 protein. The sample holds fewer than 150,000 distinct CDR3 sequences, around 94% seen once. The sample originates from a study of CD8 T cells in Susac syndrome. Study-wide points: As the study acknowledged, the number of individuals who were part of its TCR sequencing and HLA analysis was relatively small.

Germline lookup yields CDR1 SGDLS and CDR2 YYNGEE. Trimming left V 2 bases short and J 8 bases short, with 16 bases between. The CDR3 is 14 residues long. Sequencing of TCR beta was performed on blood CD8+ and CD4+ T cells. The control group consisted of healthy donors matched for age and sex. The TCR comes from a human donor in good health. The sequenced material came from CD8+ T cells from PBMCs. The chain employs TRBV9 and TRBJ1-2, with D tentatively TRBD1 (6 bases). The CDR3 DNA is TGTGCCAGCAGCGTCGATACCAACAGGGACGGCTACACCTTC. This translates into CASSVDTNRDGYTF.